Below are 13 T cell receptor beta chains sequenced from a single sample in a study of shared clonotypes between healthy human individuals. Clones were read by immunoSEQ multiplex PCR, and TCRdb kept only the in-frame ones, dropping some. The sample lists fewer than 1.8 million clones; less than 99% were seen once. The sequenced material came from naive CD4+ T cells sorted from blood. Subset meaning: CD45RA+ positively selected. These receptors originate from a man aged 25-45 years in good health.

V usage is TRBV10-3 and J usage is TRBJ1-1; D is ambiguous. Germline lookup yields CDR1 ENHRY and CDR2 SYGVKD. Between the trimmed V and J ends, which lost 7 bases and 0 bases, there was a span of 6 bases. The CDR3 consists of 12 residues. The CDR3 sequence: CAIMSLNTEAFF. For the CDR3, the DNA is TGTGCCATCATGAGTTTGAACACTGAAGCTTTCTTT.

The V gene is TRBV7-8, the J gene TRBJ2-1, with TRBD2 matching 8 bases. Per the germline V gene, CDR1 is SGHVS and CDR2 is FQNEAQ. The CDR3 is 15 amino acids. V was clipped by 1 base and J by 8 bases; unmatched bases: 7. The CDR3 is CASSLVAGPGYEQFF. CDR3 nucleotide sequence: TGTGCCAGCAGCTTAGTAGCGGGACCGGGGTATGAGCAGTTCTTC. The full variable domain, rest sourced from reference TRBV7-8 and TRBJ2-1, is GAGVSQSPRYKVAKRGQDVALRCDPISGHVSLFWYQQALGQGPEFLTYFQNEAQLDKSGLPSDRFFAERPEGSVSTLKIQRTQQEDSAVYLCASSLVAGPGYEQFFGPGTRLTVL.

This chain connects TRBV19 to TRBJ2-7, with a tentative D call TRBD2 (5 bases). Trimming shortened V by 3 bases and J by 7 bases, and 10 bases separated the two germline ends. Looked up from germline, CDR1 is LNHDA and CDR2 is SQIVND (reference sequence). The CDR3 is 12 amino acids. CDR3 sequence reads: CASSMARGEQYF. The DNA of the CDR3 is TGTGCCAGTAGTATGGCTAGAGGGGAGCAGTACTTC. Drawing the rest from reference TRBV19 and TRBJ2-7, the complete variable domain is DGGITQSPKYLFRKEGQNVTLSCEQNLNHDAMYWYRQDPGQGLRLIYYSQIVNDFQKGDIAEGYSVSREKKESFPLTVTSAQKNPTAFYLCASSMARGEQYFGPGTRLTVT.

The chain recombines TRBV15 with TRBJ2-1; D not certain. CDR1 is LNHNV, CDR2 YYDKDF, per germline (reference sequence). V lost 1 base, J lost 6 bases, and 7 bases lay in between. CDR3 size: 13 residues. CDR3 sequence reads: CATSRAAANEQFF. CDR3 DNA sequence: TGTGCCACCAGCAGAGCAGCAGCCAATGAGCAGTTCTTC.

This clone was counted a single time. This chain links TRBV5-4 with TRBJ2-1, with D maybe TRBD2 (5 bases). V shed 2 bases and J shed 0 bases, with 9 bases lying between them. The CDR3 spans 15 residues. Germline V CDR1 and CDR2: SGHNT, YYREEE (reference sequence). The CDR3: CASSFVGSSYNEQFF. CDR3 nucleotide sequence: TGTGCCAGCAGCTTTGTAGGGAGCTCCTACAATGAGCAGTTCTTC.

The chain employs TRBV14 and TRBJ2-7; maybe TRBD2 (6 bases). Germline V gene lookup returns CDR1 SGHDN and CDR2 FVKESK. V lost 5 bases and J 2 bases, leaving 13 bases between the germline ends. The CDR3 runs 14 residues. The CDR3 region is CASSSSRGTYEQYF. The CDR3 DNA is TGTGCCAGCAGCTCATCGCGGGGTACCTACGAGCAGTACTTC.

The J gene is TRBJ2-1, the V gene TRBV5-4; 8 bases agree with TRBD2. This CDR3 region has 14 residues. Per germline, CDR1 SGHNT and CDR2 YYREEE (reference sequence). V was clipped by 0 bases and J by 9 bases; unmatched bases: 5. The CDR3 protein is CASSLGTSFVEQFF. CDR3 DNA sequence: TGTGCCAGCAGCTTGGGGACTAGCTTTGTTGAGCAGTTCTTC.

This clone was seen a handful of times. In DNA form, the CDR3 reads TGTGCCAGCAGCTTCAGGAACACCGGGGAGCTGTTTTTT. It yields the protein CASSFRNTGELFF. The V and J genes are TRBV7-2 and TRBJ2-2; D remains unclear. The germline V gene encodes CDR1 SGHTA and CDR2 FQGNSA. The CDR3 length is 13 residues. V was clipped by 3 bases and J by 1 base, with 3 bases between them.

This chain connects TRBV18 to TRBJ2-3, with a weak D call TRBD1 (6 bases). The CDR3 extends over 14 amino acids. CDR1 and CDR2 (germline): KGHSH, LQKENI. The germline V and J ends were trimmed by 2 bases and 4 bases, with 10 bases remaining between them. The CDR3 DNA reads TGTGCCAGCTCACCAATCCCAGGGGCAGATACGCAGTATTTT. Its translation: CASSPIPGADTQYF.

The chain links TRBV2 to TRBJ2-1; D is unresolved. V lost 4 bases, J lost 3 bases, and 13 bases lay in between. The length of the CDR3 is 15 residues. Germline lookup yields CDR1 SNHLY and CDR2 FYNNEI. The CDR3 DNA reads TGTGCCAGCAGTGTTGAGGTAGGAGTCTACAATGAGCAGTTCTTC. It codes for CASSVEVGVYNEQFF.

V and J are TRBV7-9 and TRBJ2-2; D is unresolved. Germline V gene lookup returns CDR1 SEHNR and CDR2 FQNEAQ (reference sequence). CDR3 length equals 14 residues. V was clipped by 4 bases and J by 2 bases, with 8 bases between them. The CDR3 reads CASSWIPNTGELFF. In nucleotides, the CDR3 is TGTGCCAGCAGCTGGATCCCAAACACCGGGGAGCTGTTTTTT.

The V and J genes are TRBV5-6 and TRBJ2-1; D is uncertain. CDR1 is SGHDT and CDR2 is YYEEEE in the germline V gene. V shed 2 bases and J shed 0 bases, with 9 bases lying between them. The CDR3 has 15 residues. CDR3: CASSFRYPSYNEQFF. The CDR3 DNA sequence: TGTGCCAGCAGCTTTCGGTACCCCTCCTACAATGAGCAGTTCTTC.

V gene TRBV6-5 combines with J gene TRBJ2-7, with TRBD1 matching 11 bases. In germline, CDR1 is MNHEY, CDR2 SVGAGI. With V trimmed by 6 bases and J by 3 bases, 4 bases remained unmatched. The CDR3 spans 14 residues. The CDR3 region is CASRKGTGGYEQYF. The DNA of the CDR3 is TGTGCCAGCAGAAAGGGGACAGGGGGCTACGAGCAGTACTTC.